This TCR beta chain was observed in a study of blood T cell repertoires in COVID-19. Study details: The United States, Italy and Spain provided the acute and convalescent COVID-19 samples. Sources were T cells, B-cell-depleted T cells, or PBMCs; the material itself was cDNA or gDNA.

In the study's own analysis: Reference gene primer amplification gave nucleated cell count estimates. Clones were sequenced by immunoSEQ multiplex PCR, and TCRdb holds only the in-frame ones, with some missing. From that table come the V and J calls and clone size; the DNA was used to work out D and trimming. The sample lists fewer than 600,000 clones, roughly 89% seen once, with roughly 1% in the top ten. Patients from Seattle were sampled longitudinally, starting during active infection. The sequenced material came from peripheral blood. The receptor comes from a man aged 18 to 29 with COVID-19, enrolled during active disease.

CDR3 loop: CASSHLQGKRNQPQHF. The CDR3 DNA is TGCGCCAGCAGCCACTTACAGGGTAAGCGCAATCAGCCCCAGCATTTT. The rearrangement links TRBV4-1 to TRBJ1-5; a possible D gene is TRBD1 (6 bases). Germline CDR1 reads MGHRA; CDR2 reads YSYEKL. This CDR3 spans 16 amino acids. Trimming pared 3 bases from V and 2 bases from J, leaving 14 bases between.